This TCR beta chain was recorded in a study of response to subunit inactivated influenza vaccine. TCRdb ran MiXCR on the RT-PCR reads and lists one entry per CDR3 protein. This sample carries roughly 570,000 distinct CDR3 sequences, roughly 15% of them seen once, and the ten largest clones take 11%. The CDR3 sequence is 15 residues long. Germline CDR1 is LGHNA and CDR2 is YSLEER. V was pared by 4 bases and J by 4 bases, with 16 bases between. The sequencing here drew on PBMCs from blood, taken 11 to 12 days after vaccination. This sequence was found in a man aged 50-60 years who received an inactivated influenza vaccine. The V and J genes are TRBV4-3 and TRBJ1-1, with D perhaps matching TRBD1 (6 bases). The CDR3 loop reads CASSPGTWGITEAFF. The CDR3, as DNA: TGCGCCAGCAGCCCCGGGACATGGGGAATCACTGAAGCTTTCTTT.